The 8 T cell receptor beta chains given below trace back to one sample, sequenced in a study of cytomegalovirus exposure and HLA in healthy donors. The PCR employed 60 Vbeta primers together with 13 Jbeta primers. Profiled with immunoSEQ multiplex PCR; TCRdb holds only in-frame clones, not every one. The sample lists over 150,000 clones, around 79% occurring once. Sample: PBMCs. The receptors come from a man aged 25 to 40 in good health and CMV-seropositive.

This chain links TRBV9 with TRBJ2-1; the match to TRBD1 covers 7 bases. Germline CDR1 is SGDLS and CDR2 is YYNGEE. This CDR3 spans 14 amino acids. Unmatched junction bases numbered 4, after V lost 3 bases and J lost 4 bases. This chain's CDR3 is CASSEGQTYNEQFF. DNA for the CDR3: TGTGCCAGCAGCGAGGGACAGACTTACAATGAGCAGTTCTTC.

This chain joins TRBV13 and TRBJ2-1; TRBD2 matches 9 bases. V lost 5 bases and J lost 7; bases outside the gene matches: 9. The CDR3 has 15 residues. Germline values: CDR1 PRHDT, CDR2 FYEKMQ (reference sequence). This CDR3 is CASSHSGGGENEQFF. The DNA for the CDR3 is TGTGCCAGCAGCCATAGCGGGGGAGGTGAGAATGAGCAGTTCTTC.

This sequence joins TRBV10-2 and TRBJ2-5; 9 positions agree with TRBD2. The CDR3 runs to 15 residues. Trimming removed 8 bases from V and 7 bases from J; junction bases left unmatched: 14. CDR1 is WSHSY, CDR2 SAAADI, per germline. CDR3 in amino acids: CASRREGYQGGTQYF. Written as DNA, the CDR3 is TGCGCCAGCCGGCGGGAGGGCTATCAGGGGGGGACCCAGTACTTC.

V usage is TRBV19 and J usage is TRBJ2-3, with D possibly TRBD1 on 6 matching bases. The germline gives CDR1 LNHDA, CDR2 SQIVND (reference sequence). Trimming stripped 8 bases from V and 5 bases from J, with 17 bases between. The CDR3 is 14 amino acids. CDR3 sequence: CASETGNGIDTQYF. The DNA for the CDR3 is TGTGCCAGTGAAACAGGGAATGGCATAGATACGCAGTATTTT.

The V and J genes are TRBV29-1 and TRBJ2-1, with TRBD2 matching 14 bases. This CDR3 is 14 amino acids long. Germline values: CDR1 SQVTM, CDR2 ANQGSEA. V lost 4 bases, J lost 10 bases, and 6 bases stayed unmatched. CDR3 in amino acids: CSVAGLAGVQEQFF. CDR3 in DNA: TGCAGCGTTGCGGGACTAGCGGGAGTTCAGGAGCAGTTCTTC.

The chain is built from TRBV19 and TRBJ1-1; possible D gene TRBD1, 6 bases. V lost 5 bases and J 8 bases, leaving 15 bases between the germline ends. The germline gives CDR1 LNHDA, CDR2 SQIVND (reference sequence). The CDR3 runs to 13 residues. The CDR3: CASSVTGSPEAFF. CDR3 nucleotides: TGTGCCAGTAGTGTTACAGGGTCCCCCGAAGCTTTCTTT.

The chain combines TRBV19 with TRBJ1-5; TRBD1 agrees at 7 bases. V was pared by 4 bases and J by 4 bases, with 4 bases of the junction left unmatched. Per the germline V gene, CDR1 is LNHDA and CDR2 is SQIVND (reference sequence). The CDR3 is 14 amino acids. In DNA form, the CDR3 reads TGTGCCAGTAGTACACAGGGGAGGAATCAGCCCCAGCATTTT. Protein sequence: CASSTQGRNQPQHF.

This clone was observed a handful of times. The chain employs TRBV9 and TRBJ2-1; 11 bases are shared with TRBD2. The germline V gene encodes CDR1 SGDLS and CDR2 YYNGEE. The CDR3 runs 15 residues. V shed 4 bases, J shed 8 bases, and the junction held 8 bases outside the gene matches. CDR3 region: CASSPRLAGPYEQFF. The CDR3 DNA follows: TGTGCCAGCAGCCCCCGACTAGCGGGGCCATATGAGCAGTTCTTC. Based on the CDR3 plus reference TRBV9 and TRBJ2-1, the full variable domain is DSGVTQTPKHLITATGQRVTLRCSPRSGDLSVYWYQQSLDQGLQFLIQYYNGEERAKGNILERFSAQQFPDLHSELNLSSLELGDSALYFCASSPRLAGPYEQFFGPGTRLTVL.